This record concerns one T cell receptor (beta chain) sequence. One end of the junction is discordant with germline, which a read error may explain. The CDR3 runs to 11 residues. Germline V CDR1 and CDR2: SGHTA, FQGNSA. These data belong to a study of blood T cells in healthy people across ages. Each sample yielded at least 6 million isolated PBMCs. A second PCR of 7 to 11 cycles used a sample-barcoded 5' primer and a J-beta primer mix. Every individual sample yielded 3 million or more paired-end reads (each containing CDR3). From the 5' RACE reads, TCRdb called clonotypes with MiXCR, one entry per CDR3 protein. The sample holds hundreds of thousands of distinct CDR3 sequences; around 46% are singletons and the top ten take 13%.

J is TRBJ2-1 and V is TRBV7-2; no clear D. This TCR came from a man younger than 45 in good health. Material: blood. As DNA, the CDR3 is TGTGCCGGCAGCCTGACCCTTGAGCAGTTCTTC. Amino acids: CAGSLTLEQFF.